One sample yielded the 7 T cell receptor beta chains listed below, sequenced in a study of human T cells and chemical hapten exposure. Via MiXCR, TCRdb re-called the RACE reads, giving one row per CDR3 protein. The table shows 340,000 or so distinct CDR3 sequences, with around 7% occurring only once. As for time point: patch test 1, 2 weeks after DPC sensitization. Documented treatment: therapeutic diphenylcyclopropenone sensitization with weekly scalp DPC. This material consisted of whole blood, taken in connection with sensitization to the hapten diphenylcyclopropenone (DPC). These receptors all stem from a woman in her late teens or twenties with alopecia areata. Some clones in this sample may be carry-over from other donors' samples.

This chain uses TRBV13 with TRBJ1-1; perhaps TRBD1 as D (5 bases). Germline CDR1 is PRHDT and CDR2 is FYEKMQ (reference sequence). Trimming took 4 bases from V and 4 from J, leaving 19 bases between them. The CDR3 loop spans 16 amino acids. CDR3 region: CASSSSPGPRGTEAFF. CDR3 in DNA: TGTGCCAGCAGCTCGTCCCCGGGTCCGAGGGGCACTGAAGCTTTCTTT.

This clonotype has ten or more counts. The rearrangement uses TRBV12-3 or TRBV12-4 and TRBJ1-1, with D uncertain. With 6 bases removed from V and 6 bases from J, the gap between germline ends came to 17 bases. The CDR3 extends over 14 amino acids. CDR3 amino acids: CASSSRPKQSEAFF. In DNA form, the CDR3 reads TGTGCCAGCAGCTCCCGGCCCAAACAGTCTGAAGCTTTCTTT.

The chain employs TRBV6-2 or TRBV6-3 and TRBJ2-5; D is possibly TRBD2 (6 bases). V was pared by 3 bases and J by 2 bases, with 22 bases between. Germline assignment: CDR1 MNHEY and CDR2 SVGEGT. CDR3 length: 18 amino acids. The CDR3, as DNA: TGTGCCAGCAGTTATAATGAGACGGGGGAGTTGGATCAAGAGACCCAGTACTTC. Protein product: CASSYNETGELDQETQYF.

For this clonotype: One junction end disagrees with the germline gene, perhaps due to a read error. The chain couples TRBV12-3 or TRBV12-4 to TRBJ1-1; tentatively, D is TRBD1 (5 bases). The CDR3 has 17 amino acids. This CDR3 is CASTKLPLTVMNTEAFF. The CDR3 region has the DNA TGCGCCAGCACCAAACTACCCCTGACAGTTATGAACACTGAAGCTTTCTTT.

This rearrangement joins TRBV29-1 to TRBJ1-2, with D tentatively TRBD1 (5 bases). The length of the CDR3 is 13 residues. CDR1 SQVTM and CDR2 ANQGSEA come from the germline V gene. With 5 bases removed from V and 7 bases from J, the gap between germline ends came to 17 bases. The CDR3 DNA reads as TGCAGCGTTCGTATACAGGATTTTGGTGGCTACACCTTC. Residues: CSVRIQDFGGYTF.

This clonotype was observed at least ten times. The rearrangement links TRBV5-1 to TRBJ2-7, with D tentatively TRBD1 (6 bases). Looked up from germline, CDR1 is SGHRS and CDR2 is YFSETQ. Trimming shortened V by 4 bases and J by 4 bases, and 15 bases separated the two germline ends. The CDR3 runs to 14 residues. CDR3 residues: CASSHPDRNYEQYF. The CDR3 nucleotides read TGCGCCAGCAGCCACCCGGACAGAAATTACGAGCAGTACTTC.

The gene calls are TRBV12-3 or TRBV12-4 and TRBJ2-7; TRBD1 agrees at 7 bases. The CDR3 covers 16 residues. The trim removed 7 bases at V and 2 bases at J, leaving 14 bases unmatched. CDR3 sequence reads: CASTKGQTDVAYEQYF. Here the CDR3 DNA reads TGTGCCAGCACTAAGGGACAGACCGACGTAGCCTACGAGCAGTACTTC.